This passage covers 13 T cell receptor beta chains from one sample sequenced in a study of shared clonotypes between healthy human individuals. The table came from immunoSEQ multiplex PCR; TCRdb's copy has only in-frame clones and leaves some out. The table records more than 2 million clones, approximately 95% of them present only once. Sequenced: naive CD4+ T cells sorted from blood. Documented subset: CD45RA+ positively selected. These receptors came from a man aged 18 to 30 in good health.

The rearrangement links TRBV2 to TRBJ2-7, with D possibly matching TRBD2 (7 bases). This CDR3 comprises 14 residues. Per germline, CDR1 SNHLY and CDR2 FYNNEI. Trimming took 7 bases from V and 3 from J, leaving 16 bases between them. DNA for the CDR3: TGTGCCAGCACGGGGGGCGTCCTTAGCTACGAGCAGTACTTC. It specifies CASTGGVLSYEQYF.

The chain employs TRBV20-1 and TRBJ2-5, with a possible D match to TRBD2 (6 bases). This CDR3 spans 11 amino acids. The germline V gene encodes CDR1 DFQATT and CDR2 SNEGSKA (reference sequence). The CDR3 region has the DNA TGCAGCGGCCTCCGGGGGGAGACCCAGTACTTC. Its protein product is CSGLRGETQYF.

V gene TRBV2 combines with J gene TRBJ2-1; maybe TRBD1 (5 bases). V was shortened by 5 bases and J by 4 bases, with 9 bases between the two germline ends. CDR3 length equals 13 residues. Germline assignment: CDR1 SNHLY and CDR2 FYNNEI. CDR3 in amino acids: CASSLNRYNEQFF. DNA of the CDR3: TGTGCCAGCAGTTTAAACAGGTACAATGAGCAGTTCTTC.

V is TRBV7-6 and J is TRBJ2-5; D remains unclear. The CDR3 runs to 14 residues. Trimming left V 2 bases short and J 3 bases short, with 10 bases between. The germline CDR1 and CDR2 sequences are SGHVS and FNYEAQ. CDR3 bases: TGTGCCAGCAGCTTACTAGGATGGGAAGAGACCCAGTACTTC. Amino acids: CASSLLGWEETQYF.

The rearrangement links TRBV5-4 to TRBJ2-2; perhaps TRBD1 as D (6 bases). The germline V gene encodes CDR1 SGHNT and CDR2 YYREEE (reference sequence). The CDR3 runs 12 residues. Trimming pared 0 bases from V and 13 bases from J, leaving 10 bases between. As DNA, the CDR3 is TGTGCCAGCAGCTTGGAACAGGGAGCGCTGTTTTTT. Its translation: CASSLEQGALFF. The full variable domain, in which reference TRBV5-4 and TRBJ2-2 provide the parts outside the CDR3, is ETGVTQSPTHLIKTRGQQVTLRCSSQSGHNTVSWYQQALGQGPQFIFQYYREEENGRGNFPPRFSGLQFPNYSSELNVNALELDDSALYLCASSLEQGALFFGEGSRLTVL.

This clone occurred once. This rearrangement joins TRBV5-1 to TRBJ1-5; D is unclear. The ends were cut back, 2 bases at V and 7 bases at J, with 13 bases in the middle. From germline, CDR1 is SGHRS and CDR2 YFSETQ. CDR3 length: 14 amino acids. The DNA for the CDR3 is TGCGCCAGCAGCTTAGAAGGGAGGGAACAGCCCCAGCATTTT. It specifies CASSLEGREQPQHF.

The chain uses TRBV30 and TRBJ2-5; D not certain. This CDR3 has 13 residues. Germline CDR1 is GTSNPN and CDR2 is SVGIG (reference sequence). V was cut by 0 bases and J by 5 bases, with 10 bases left in between. Here the CDR3 DNA reads TGTGCCTGGAGTGTAAGAGCATCTGAGACCCAGTACTTC. Its protein product is CAWSVRASETQYF.

The rearrangement links TRBV7-2 to TRBJ1-2, with D perhaps TRBD1 (5 bases). This CDR3 has 15 residues. Looked up from germline, CDR1 is SGHTA and CDR2 is FQGNSA. V was clipped by 4 bases and J by 8 bases, with 20 bases between them. CDR3 amino acids: CASSSGEGTGRGYTF. CDR3 DNA: TGTGCCAGCAGCTCCGGAGAAGGGACTGGCAGGGGCTACACCTTC. The variable domain in full, with the rest retrieved from reference TRBV7-2 and TRBJ1-2, is GAGVSQSPSNKVTEKGKDVELRCDPISGHTALYWYRQSLGQGLEFLIYFQGNSAPDKSGLPSDRFSAERTGGSVSTLTIQRTQQEDSAVYLCASSSGEGTGRGYTFGSGTRLTVV.

This clone was observed once. The V call is TRBV6-5, the J call TRBJ2-1, with 7 bases aligning to TRBD1. CDR1 and CDR2 (germline): MNHEY, SVGAGI. The junction had 5 bases not matched to a gene; V was cut back by 6 bases and J by 6 bases. CDR3 size: 13 residues. For the CDR3, the DNA is TGTGCCAGCAGCCGACAGGGTAGCAATGAGCAGTTCTTC. This gives the protein CASSRQGSNEQFF.

The gene calls are TRBV5-1 and TRBJ1-4; 7 positions match TRBD1. The CDR3 sequence is 14 residues long. The V segment lost 4 bases and the J segment 3 bases; nucleotides outside the gene matches: 3. CDR1 SGHRS and CDR2 YFSETQ come from the germline V gene. CDR3 residues: CASSRQGPNEKLFF. As DNA, the CDR3 is TGCGCCAGCAGCCGACAGGGACCTAATGAAAAACTGTTTTTT.

The gene calls are TRBV4-1 and TRBJ1-4; D possibly corresponds to TRBD1 (6 bases). This CDR3 region has 15 residues. The V end was cut by 5 bases, the J end by 0 bases, with 10 bases between. Germline lookup yields CDR1 MGHRA and CDR2 YSYEKL. The CDR3 nucleotides are TGCGCCAGCAGCGCCCGGACAGCAACTAATGAAAAACTGTTTTTT. The encoded protein is CASSARTATNEKLFF.

The chain couples TRBV4-3 to TRBJ1-5; D unresolved. In germline, CDR1 is LGHNA, CDR2 YSLEER. The ends were cut back, 0 bases at V and 0 bases at J, with 9 bases in the middle. This CDR3 has 16 amino acids. CDR3 DNA: TGCGCCAGCAGCCAAGATGGCCCCAATAGCAATCAGCCCCAGCATTTT. Its translation: CASSQDGPNSNQPQHF.

This clone was observed once. The chain uses TRBV28 and TRBJ2-1; D possibly matches TRBD1 or TRBD2 (5 bases each). The CDR3 sequence is 18 residues long. Deletions cut 6 bases from V and 0 bases from J, with 21 bases between. CDR1 MDHEN and CDR2 SYDVKM come from the germline V gene. The CDR3 sequence is CASSSPGRERSSYNEQFF. DNA for the CDR3: TGTGCCAGCAGCTCCCCGGGCAGGGAGCGCAGCTCCTACAATGAGCAGTTCTTC.